These 28 T cell receptor beta chains share one sample of origin, sequenced in a study of cytomegalovirus exposure and HLA in healthy donors. Vbeta (60) and Jbeta (13) primers were used in the PCR. The repertoire was sequenced with immunoSEQ multiplex PCR; TCRdb's copy has only in-frame clones and lacks some. This table holds about 110,000 clones, approximately 80% found once. The specimen was PBMCs. Receptors originate from a man aged 45 to 65 in good health and CMV-seronegative.

The gene calls are TRBV9 and TRBJ2-2; 9 bases align to TRBD2. Germline V gives CDR1 SGDLS, CDR2 YYNGEE. The V and J ends lost 0 bases and 5 bases, in that order; junction bases with no gene match: 14. CDR3 length: 19 residues. The CDR3 coding sequence is TGTGCCAGCAGCGTAGCCCCCATCGGTAGCGGGGGTACGACCGGGGAGCTGTTTTTT. Translating gives CASSVAPIGSGGTTGELFF.

The chain couples TRBV21-1 to TRBJ1-5. TRBV21-1 is described as a pseudogene. This CDR3 spans 14 amino acids. CDR3 protein: CASSRDPFAGAQHF. As DNA, the CDR3 is TGTGCCAGCAGCCGGGACCCCTTTGCGGGAGCCCAGCATTTT.

The chain carries TRBV2 and TRBJ1-1, with D perhaps TRBD1 (5 bases). V was trimmed by 4 bases and J by 8 bases, leaving 11 bases between them. The CDR3 is 12 amino acids. Germline lookup yields CDR1 SNHLY and CDR2 FYNNEI. The CDR3 coding sequence is TGTGCCAGCAGTGGACAGCGGGAAGAAGCTTTCTTT. Protein: CASSGQREEAFF.

On this clone itself: At one end, the junction sequence differs from germline, possibly due to a read error. V and J are TRBV6-4 and TRBJ1-5; 7 bases map to TRBD1. The CDR3 covers 17 residues. The germline V gene encodes CDR1 MRHNA and CDR2 SNTAGT. The chain's CDR3 is CASSHSGTAASNQPQHF. As DNA, the CDR3 is TGTGCCAGCAGTCACTCAGGGACAGCCGCTAGCAATCAGCCCCAGCATTTT.

The chain recombines TRBV5-5 with TRBJ1-6; no definite D call. This CDR3 spans 16 amino acids. With 1 base removed from V and 5 bases from J, the gap between germline ends came to 13 bases. Germline V CDR1 and CDR2: SGHKS, YYEKEE (reference sequence). The CDR3 DNA sequence: TGTGCCAGCAGCTTGATTGCACACCCAAATAATTCACCCCTCCACTTT. It specifies CASSLIAHPNNSPLHF.

The CDR3 DNA reads as TGTGCCATCAGTGTCGGGAATTCACCCCTCCACTTT. Protein: CAISVGNSPLHF. V gene TRBV10-3 combines with J gene TRBJ1-6; D not certain. The CDR3 is 12 residues long. The germline CDR1 and CDR2 sequences are ENHRY and SYGVKD. Trimming cost V 4 bases and J 7 bases, with 5 bases left between them.

The chain combines TRBV19 with TRBJ2-5; TRBD1 matches 8 bases. V gave up 5 bases and J gave up 4 bases; unmatched junction bases: 6. CDR3 size: 14 residues. Germline CDR1 and CDR2: LNHDA and SQIVND (reference sequence). CDR3 residues: CASSFRDRRETQYF. CDR3 in DNA: TGTGCCAGTAGTTTCCGGGACAGGAGAGAGACCCAGTACTTC.

The chain links TRBV2 to TRBJ1-5; 11 nucleotides line up with TRBD1. Germline-derived CDR1 and CDR2 are SNHLY and FYNNEI. The V segment lost 5 bases and the J segment 2 bases; nucleotides outside the gene matches: 11. This CDR3 is 18 amino acids long. CDR3 residues: CASSRPGTGGSGNQPQHF. CDR3 in DNA: TGTGCCAGCAGTCGTCCCGGGACAGGGGGGTCTGGCAATCAGCCCCAGCATTTT. Full variable domain (remainder filled in from reference TRBV2 and TRBJ1-5): EPEVTQTPSHQVTQMGQEVILRCVPISNHLYFYWYRQILGQKVEFLVSFYNNEISEKSEIFDDQFSVERPDGSNFTLKIRSTKLEDSAMYFCASSRPGTGGSGNQPQHFGDGTRLSIL.

This chain links TRBV7-3 with TRBJ2-1; D is possibly TRBD1 (7 bases). Trimming stripped 5 bases from V and 8 bases from J, with 19 bases between. Germline assignment: CDR1 SGHTA and CDR2 FQGTGA. The CDR3 is 15 residues long. The CDR3 loop is CASSPRGEGWHEQFF. The CDR3 coding sequence is TGTGCCAGCAGCCCCAGGGGGGAAGGTTGGCATGAGCAGTTCTTC.

CDR3 sequence reads: CASSFLSGRGSDQPQHF. The CDR3 region has the DNA TGTGCCAGCAGCTTCCTTTCAGGGAGGGGGTCAGATCAGCCCCAGCATTTT. The gene calls are TRBV5-6 and TRBJ1-5; a possible D gene is TRBD1 (6 bases). The CDR3 runs 17 residues. Deletions cut 2 bases from V and 5 bases from J, with 20 bases between. Germline V gene data show CDR1 as SGHDT and CDR2 as YYEEEE.

This chain connects TRBV5-4 to TRBJ2-4; weak D call: TRBD2 (7 bases). Germline CDR1 SGHNT, CDR2 YYREEE (reference sequence). V shed 7 bases and J shed 8 bases, with 13 bases lying between them. This CDR3 has 12 amino acids. The CDR3: CASGGGGDIQYF. Here the CDR3 DNA reads TGTGCCAGCGGGGGCGGGGGAGACATTCAGTACTTC.

This chain uses TRBV18 with TRBJ1-5; D is perhaps TRBD1 (6 bases). Deletions cut 2 bases from V and 2 bases from J, with 7 bases between. The CDR3 extends over 14 amino acids. From germline, CDR1 is KGHSH and CDR2 LQKENI. This CDR3 is CASSPSGGNQPQHF. The CDR3 DNA reads as TGTGCCAGCTCACCATCAGGGGGCAATCAGCCCCAGCATTTT.

This clone came up a few times. V and J are TRBV9 and TRBJ1-2; a possible D gene is TRBD1 (6 bases). The CDR3 has 15 amino acids. The germline V gene encodes CDR1 SGDLS and CDR2 YYNGEE. Trimming took off 3 bases at V and 0 bases at J, with 12 bases between the two ends. The CDR3 sequence: CASSATGSTNYGYTF. The CDR3 bases are TGTGCCAGCAGCGCTACAGGGAGTACTAACTATGGCTACACCTTC. The full variable domain, rest sourced from reference TRBV9 and TRBJ1-2, is DSGVTQTPKHLITATGQRVTLRCSPRSGDLSVYWYQQSLDQGLQFLIQYYNGEERAKGNILERFSAQQFPDLHSELNLSSLELGDSALYFCASSATGSTNYGYTFGSGTRLTVV.

V is TRBV5-8 and J is TRBJ1-5; 7 nucleotides line up with TRBD1. From germline, CDR1 is SGHTS and CDR2 YDEGEE. V trimming: 2 bases; J trimming: 5 bases; junction bases outside the gene matches: 4. This CDR3 region has 14 residues. The CDR3 protein is CASSLKGADQPQHF. The DNA of the CDR3 is TGTGCCAGCAGCTTAAAGGGGGCCGATCAGCCCCAGCATTTT.

The chain has TRBV11-2 and TRBJ1-4; no clear D. Per the germline V gene, CDR1 is SGHAT and CDR2 is FQNNGV. V was shortened by 5 bases and J by 2 bases, with 9 bases between the two germline ends. This CDR3 has 14 amino acids. CDR3 residues: CASSRTGTNEKLFF. Written as DNA, the CDR3 is TGTGCCAGCAGCCGGACTGGGACTAATGAAAAACTGTTTTTT.

The chain has TRBV18 and TRBJ1-5, with D tentatively TRBD1 (6 bases). Germline lookup yields CDR1 KGHSH and CDR2 LQKENI. This CDR3 has 16 residues. Trimming left V 5 bases short and J 6 bases short, with 20 bases between. The CDR3 region is CASSSTGPNSFQPQHF. The DNA for the CDR3 is TGTGCCAGCTCATCTACAGGGCCCAATTCGTTTCAGCCCCAGCATTTT.

The J gene is TRBJ2-7, the V gene TRBV6-1; D uncertain. The germline V gene encodes CDR1 MNHNS and CDR2 SASEGT. Trimming took 5 bases from V and 3 from J, leaving 11 bases between them. The length of the CDR3 is 13 residues. The CDR3 bases are TGTGCCAGCAGTTCCCTACCTGTCTACGAGCAGTACTTC. It codes for CASSSLPVYEQYF.

The chain has TRBV29-1 and TRBJ2-2; 7 bases are a match to TRBD1. Germline loops: CDR1 SQVTM, CDR2 ANQGSEA. The junction had 8 bases not matched to a gene; V was cut back by 6 bases and J by 1 base. The CDR3 has 15 residues. The CDR3 nucleotides read TGCAGCGTACAGGGGCCCCCTCTGAACACCGGGGAGCTGTTTTTT. Translated, it gives CSVQGPPLNTGELFF.

This sequence joins TRBV10-2 and TRBJ1-1; D is perhaps TRBD1 (6 bases). The CDR3 is 15 residues long. Looked up from germline, CDR1 is WSHSY and CDR2 is SAAADI. With 2 bases removed from V and 7 bases from J, the gap between germline ends came to 17 bases. CDR3 region: CASSETLGGADEAFF. The CDR3 nucleotides are TGCGCCAGCAGTGAGACATTGGGGGGGGCGGATGAAGCTTTCTTT.

The V call is TRBV28, the J call TRBJ1-3; the D is unclear. The V end was cut by 8 bases, the J end by 0 bases, with 8 bases between. The CDR3 covers 13 residues. Per the germline V gene, CDR1 is MDHEN and CDR2 is SYDVKM. CDR3 nucleotide sequence: TGTGCCAGCGCGGTCGACTCTGGAAACACCATATATTTT. This translates into CASAVDSGNTIYF.

The chain has TRBV10-3 and TRBJ1-2; 8 bases are shared with TRBD1. The CDR3 contains 14 residues. Germline assignment: CDR1 ENHRY and CDR2 SYGVKD. V lost 4 bases to trimming and J lost 4 bases; unmatched junction nucleotides: 5. The CDR3 here is CAISADRDAYGYTF. The CDR3 region has the DNA TGTGCCATCAGTGCGGACAGGGACGCCTATGGCTACACCTTC.

The chain has TRBV18 and TRBJ1-3, with TRBD1 as a possible D gene (5 bases). Trimming stripped 2 bases from V and 2 bases from J, with 7 bases between. Germline lookup yields CDR1 KGHSH and CDR2 LQKENI. CDR3 size: 14 residues. CDR3 sequence (DNA): TGTGCCAGCTCACCAGCGGGGGCTGGAAACACCATATATTTT. This encodes CASSPAGAGNTIYF.

The chain couples TRBV7-9 to TRBJ1-2; D might be TRBD1 (6 bases). V lost 1 base and J lost 7, with 16 bases in between. The CDR3 loop spans 15 amino acids. Germline CDR1 SEHNR, CDR2 FQNEAQ (reference sequence). CDR3 sequence (DNA): TGTGCCAGCAGCTTAGATGCCGGCCTCAGGGGTGGCTACACCTTC. The encoded protein is CASSLDAGLRGGYTF.

The V call is TRBV6-5, the J call TRBJ1-5; 8 positions match TRBD1. Per the germline V gene, CDR1 is MNHEY and CDR2 is SVGAGI. V was pared by 6 bases and J by 6 bases, with 10 bases of the junction left unmatched. There are 15 residues in the CDR3. This chain's CDR3 is CASSRDRGEGQPQHF. The CDR3 bases are TGTGCCAGCAGCAGAGACAGGGGAGAAGGTCAGCCCCAGCATTTT.

This clone was detected only a few times. The J gene is TRBJ1-5, the V gene TRBV15, with D tentatively TRBD1 (5 bases). Trimming cost V 1 base and J 3 bases, with 13 bases left between them. This CDR3 comprises 16 residues. The V gene's germline CDR1 is LNHNV and CDR2 YYDKDF (reference sequence). CDR3 loop: CATSRGSGVYNQPQHF. Here the CDR3 DNA reads TGTGCCACCAGCAGAGGTTCGGGGGTGTACAATCAGCCCCAGCATTTT.

This rearrangement joins TRBV11-3 to TRBJ2-2; maybe TRBD2 (5 bases). V was cut by 5 bases and J by 2 bases, with 9 bases left in between. In germline, CDR1 is SGHNT, CDR2 YENEEA. This CDR3 contains 14 residues. CDR3 amino acids: CASSRSSNTGELFF. CDR3 DNA sequence: TGTGCCAGCAGCCGCTCTAGCAACACCGGGGAGCTGTTTTTT. The whole variable domain, filled in from reference TRBV11-3 and TRBJ2-2, reads EAGVVQSPRYKIIEKKQPVAFWCNPISGHNTLYWYLQNLGQGPELLIRYENEEAVDDSQLPKDRFSAERLKGVDSTLKIQPAELGDSAVYLCASSRSSNTGELFFGEGSRLTVL.

This chain joins TRBV18 and TRBJ2-5; D is unclear. Trimming removed 5 bases at V and 5 bases at J, with 12 bases between. CDR3 length: 13 residues. The germline V gene encodes CDR1 KGHSH and CDR2 LQKENI. CDR3 DNA sequence: TGTGCCAGCTCAGACTCCAGTGGGGAGACCCAGTACTTC. Encoded protein: CASSDSSGETQYF.

The V and J genes are TRBV2 and TRBJ1-2; the D gene is possibly TRBD1 (5 bases). The ends were cut back, 6 bases at V and 8 bases at J, with 22 bases in the middle. CDR1 and CDR2 (germline): SNHLY, FYNNEI. The CDR3 covers 15 residues. The CDR3 coding sequence is TGTGCCAGCAGGGTCAGAACAGGCACGAAGGAAGGCTACACCTTC. As protein: CASRVRTGTKEGYTF.